One TCR beta chain is described in this entry. Its specificity is unknown. Generated by immunoSEQ multiplex PCR, the TCRdb table keeps only in-frame clones and is missing some. The data contain 20,000 to 30,000 clones, about two thirds of them singletons. This entry is derived from a study of OX40 agonist ivuxolimab in advanced cancers. For the study at large: With a range of 23 to 79, age averaged 60 years, and 75% to 90% were male. Whole-study results and caveats: In the expanded peripheral T cells, antigen specificity was never determined. In the 0.1-3.0 mg/kg groups, partial responders showed among the lowest expansion.

Sequenced material: CD4+ or CD8+ T cells sorted from blood, taken in a trial of the OX40 agonist ivuxolimab. The clonotype comes from an adult with an advanced solid tumor such as melanoma, head and neck, liver or kidney cancer.

CDR3 sequence (DNA): TGTGCCAGCAGCTCTCGGGACCGCGGGCCTAACTATGGCTACACCTTC. This encodes CASSSRDRGPNYGYTF. V and J are TRBV7-9 and TRBJ1-2; maybe TRBD1 (5 bases). V was shortened by 4 bases and J by 0 bases, with 15 bases between the two germline ends. Per the germline V gene, CDR1 is SEHNR and CDR2 is FQNEAQ (reference sequence). The CDR3 consists of 16 residues.